This T cell receptor (beta chain) comes out of a study of Tregs in tolerant kidney transplant recipients. Whole-study results and caveats: The small number of patients limits these findings pending further validation. Biological reproducibility was not directly addressed in this study. Donor-specific Treg expansion exceeded global Treg expansion in tolerant patients, suggesting antigen drive.

As for this clone: Its antigen is still unknown. No DNA is shown, since the ends of the CDR3 on it are uncertain; the CDR3 is the one TCRdb lists.

Clones were read by immunoSEQ multiplex PCR, and TCRdb kept only the in-frame ones, dropping some. Among about 50,000 clones listed, approximately 89% were seen once. Related graft donors supplied nonmyeloablative bone marrow transplants, and mixed chimerism was transient. The length of the CDR3 is 20 amino acids, counting both ends. This clonotype originated in a human patient who received a combined kidney and bone marrow transplant. Part of the T cell pool may stem from the graft donor. Sequenced material: CD8+ T cells from blood (PBMCs), taken 12 months after the transplant. The chain couples TRBV12-2 to TRBJ1-5; the tabulated D call, TRBD1, remains unverified against the DNA. TRBV12-2 is tagged as a pseudogene. CDR3 in amino acids: CASRLVAPGTGAPSNQPQHF.